These 27 T cell receptor beta chains share one sample of origin, sequenced in a study of human T cells and chemical hapten exposure. The time point denotes: patch test 1, 2 weeks after DPC sensitization. Stated treatment: therapeutic diphenylcyclopropenone sensitization with weekly scalp DPC. TCRdb itself ran the RACE reads through MiXCR, one entry per CDR3 protein. Of around 340,000 distinct CDR3 sequences listed, approximately 6.3% are singletons. The material was whole blood, obtained in connection with sensitization to the hapten diphenylcyclopropenone (DPC). These receptors all come from a woman aged 18-29 years with alopecia areata. Some clones in this sample may be carry-over from other donors' samples.

There are many counts of this clonotype. The rearrangement uses TRBV12-5 and TRBJ2-3, with 9 positions matching TRBD2. The CDR3 is made up of 18 amino acids. CDR1 and CDR2 from the germline V gene are LGHNT and FRNRAP. J gave up 4 bases and V 0 bases, and 11 bases lay outside the gene matches. CDR3 in amino acids: CASGLVSKRGDVADTQYF. CDR3 nucleotide sequence: TGTGCTAGTGGTTTGGTATCCAAGCGGGGGGATGTGGCAGATACGCAGTATTTT.

In this sample, this clonotype turned up many times. The rearrangement links TRBV6-2 or TRBV6-3 to TRBJ2-5; D is undetermined. The CDR3 is 13 amino acids. Germline V gene lookup returns CDR1 MNHEY and CDR2 SVGEGT. The V end lost 6 bases, the J end lost 5 bases, and 13 bases lay between the germline ends. The CDR3 bases are TGTGCCAGCAGAGGAAGTTCAATCGAGACCCAGTACTTC. It specifies CASRGSSIETQYF.

The sample holds a few counts of this clonotype. CDR3 nucleotide sequence: TGTGCCAGCAATCCGGGACAGGGGCTTGGGCCTGGGGCCAACGTCCTGACTTTC. It yields the protein CASNPGQGLGPGANVLTF. The chain employs TRBV25-1 and TRBJ2-6; 10 bases match TRBD1. The CDR3 totals 18 residues. V lost 7 bases, J lost 2 bases, and 11 bases stayed unmatched. The germline V gene has CDR1 MGHDK and CDR2 SYGVNS. The whole variable domain, filled in from reference TRBV25-1 and TRBJ2-6, reads EADIYQTPRYLVIGTGKKITLECSQTMGHDKMYWYQQDPGMELHLIHYSYGVNSTEKGDLSSESTVSRIRTEHFPLTLESARPSHTSQYLCASNPGQGLGPGANVLTFGAGSRLTVL.

The rearrangement uses TRBV12-3 or TRBV12-4 and TRBJ1-1; a weak D match, TRBD1 (6 bases). The CDR3 sequence is 14 residues long. V was pared by 7 bases and J by 4 bases, with 16 bases between. CDR3 coding DNA: TGTGCCAGCACCACGGAGGGGGTTGTCACTGAAGCTTTCTTT. Its translation: CASTTEGVVTEAFF.

With respect to this clonotype: One junction end disagrees with the germline gene, perhaps due to a read error. V and J are TRBV4-1 and TRBJ1-3; D may be TRBD1 (5 bases). The CDR3 runs 15 residues. The germline V gene has CDR1 MGHRA and CDR2 YSYEKL. Here the CDR3 reads CASSPTESSGSTIYF. The CDR3 DNA reads as TGCGCCAGCAGCCCGACAGAGAGCTCTGGAAGCACCATATATTTT.

J is TRBJ2-5 and V is TRBV2; 8 bases map to TRBD2. CDR3 length: 14 residues. J lost 3 bases, V lost 1 base, and 1 base had no gene match. Germline CDR1 is SNHLY and CDR2 is FYNNEI. CDR3 loop: CASSEVSGEETQYF. The CDR3 DNA is TGTGCCAGCAGTGAAGTTAGCGGGGAAGAGACCCAGTACTTC.

The table lists this clonotype with many counts. The rearrangement uses TRBV27 and TRBJ2-2, with TRBD1 as a possible D gene (5 bases). Per germline, CDR1 MNHEY and CDR2 SMNVEV (reference sequence). The CDR3 is made up of 17 amino acids. Trimming left V 2 bases short and J 4 bases short, with 17 bases between. CDR3 region: CASSLSLAQGGTGELFF. DNA of the CDR3: TGTGCCAGCAGTTTAAGCTTGGCGCAGGGCGGCACCGGGGAGCTGTTTTTT.

This rearrangement joins TRBV9 to TRBJ1-1, with a weak D call TRBD1 (6 bases). The germline CDR1 and CDR2 sequences are SGDLS and YYNGEE. The CDR3 is 15 residues long. Trimming shortened V by 0 bases and J by 3 bases, and 12 bases separated the two germline ends. CDR3 protein: CASSVGQAGDTEAFF. The CDR3 DNA is TGTGCCAGCAGCGTAGGACAGGCCGGGGACACTGAAGCTTTCTTT.

This chain connects TRBV7-6 to TRBJ2-5, with 7 bases lining up with TRBD1. This CDR3 contains 14 residues. With 5 bases clipped from V and 7 bases from J, the junction kept 10 bases outside the gene matches. The germline V gene has CDR1 SGHVS and CDR2 FNYEAQ. CDR3 DNA sequence: TGTGCCAGCAGCCAAGACACAGGGGATGTGACCCAGTACTTC. This gives the protein CASSQDTGDVTQYF. Supplemented by reference TRBV7-6 and TRBJ2-5, the full variable domain reads GAGVSQSPRYKVTKRGQDVALRCDPISGHVSLYWYRQALGQGPEFLTYFNYEAQQDKSGLPNDRFSAERPEGSISTLTIQRTEQRDSAMYRCASSQDTGDVTQYFGPGTRLLVL.

The table lists this clonotype with a few counts. The rearrangement uses TRBV27 and TRBJ1-5; possibly TRBD1 for D (6 bases). This CDR3 region has 12 residues. The ends were cut back, 4 bases at V and 9 bases at J, with 10 bases in the middle. The germline V gene encodes CDR1 MNHEY and CDR2 SMNVEV (reference sequence). CDR3 sequence reads: CASSSQGLPQHF. DNA of the CDR3: TGTGCCAGCAGTTCCCAGGGGTTGCCCCAGCATTTT.

This clonotype has a handful of counts. The V and J genes are TRBV5-6 and TRBJ2-3, with TRBD2 matching over 8 bases. Germline CDR1 and CDR2: SGHDT and YYEEEE. CDR3 size: 16 residues. Unmatched junction bases numbered 7, after V lost 1 base and J lost 3 bases. The DNA for the CDR3 is TGTGCCAGCAGCTTGCTCGCTAGCGGGTCTACAGATACGCAGTATTTT. Residues: CASSLLASGSTDTQYF.

The chain combines TRBV20-1 with TRBJ2-5, with D tentatively TRBD2 (5 bases). This CDR3 comprises 12 residues. V dropped 8 bases and J dropped 5 bases, with 15 bases sitting between them. Germline loops: CDR1 DFQATT, CDR2 SNEGSKA (reference sequence). CDR3 nucleotides: TGCAGTACCATCGGGGATCGGGAGACCCAGTACTTC. Its protein product is CSTIGDRETQYF.

V is TRBV14 and J is TRBJ2-4; 7 nucleotides line up with TRBD1. The CDR3 has 16 residues. The germline V gene encodes CDR1 SGHDN and CDR2 FVKESK. Trimming cost V 1 base and J 4 bases; bases outside gene matches: 7. The CDR3 sequence: CASSQGIQGPKNIQYF. CDR3 coding DNA: TGTGCCAGCAGCCAAGGGATACAGGGGCCGAAAAACATTCAGTACTTC.

This clonotype appeared a few times. The chain recombines TRBV5-3 with TRBJ2-1; no clear D. TRBV5-3 is an ORF, with its function uncertain. Trimming left V 1 base short and J 0 bases short, with 8 bases between. The CDR3 contains 15 residues. The CDR3 is CARSLSSSSYNEQFF. The CDR3 region has the DNA TGTGCCAGAAGCTTGTCCTCAAGCTCCTACAATGAGCAGTTCTTC.

The V gene is TRBV6-2 or TRBV6-3, the J gene TRBJ1-1; 8 bases fit TRBD1. Germline-derived CDR1 and CDR2 are MNHEY and SVGEGT. V trimming: 4 bases; J trimming: 7 bases; junction bases outside the gene matches: 5. The CDR3 covers 13 residues. CDR3 nucleotides: TGTGCCAGCAGTTCAATCGGACAGGGTGAAGCTTTCTTT. Encoded protein: CASSSIGQGEAFF.

This chain joins TRBV7-2 and TRBJ2-3; a weak D match, TRBD2 (5 bases). The V and J ends lost 3 bases and 3 bases respectively, with 16 bases between them. The length of the CDR3 is 16 residues. Germline V gene sequence: CDR1 SGHTA, CDR2 FQGNSA. The chain's CDR3 is CASSFYQVRGTDTQYF. CDR3 bases: TGTGCCAGCAGCTTCTATCAGGTCCGGGGAACAGATACGCAGTATTTT. The full variable domain, rest sourced from reference TRBV7-2 and TRBJ2-3, is GAGVSQSPSNKVTEKGKDVELRCDPISGHTALYWYRQSLGQGLEFLIYFQGNSAPDKSGLPSDRFSAERTGGSVSTLTIQRTQQEDSAVYLCASSFYQVRGTDTQYFGPGTRLTVL.

The V gene is TRBV6-5, the J gene TRBJ1-1; D is perhaps TRBD1 (6 bases). Per the germline V gene, CDR1 is MNHEY and CDR2 is SVGAGI. The length of the CDR3 is 15 residues. V gave up 6 bases and J gave up 10 bases, with 24 bases separating them. The CDR3 DNA sequence: TGTGCCAGCAGCCGCACCCAGGGGAAGCTTTGGGGAGCTTTCTTT. Amino acids: CASSRTQGKLWGAFF.

The chain joins TRBV28 to TRBJ1-2; D is ambiguous. Germline CDR1 MDHEN, CDR2 SYDVKM. This CDR3 contains 16 residues. With 5 bases removed from V and 1 base from J, the gap between germline ends came to 17 bases. CDR3 in DNA: TGTGCCAGCAGTCGCACACAAACGGGAGTTAACTATGGCTACACCTTC. Translating it yields CASSRTQTGVNYGYTF.

The genes are TRBV6-5 and TRBJ1-3; D is unresolved. Per the germline V gene, CDR1 is MNHEY and CDR2 is SVGAGI. The length of the CDR3 is 16 residues. V shed 6 bases and J shed 3 bases, with 18 bases lying between them. The CDR3 reads CASSSARGGDGNTIYF. DNA for the CDR3: TGTGCCAGCAGCTCCGCCCGGGGAGGAGATGGAAACACCATATATTTT.

This clonotype has a count of ten or more. V is TRBV6-5 and J is TRBJ1-1; D is uncertain. Looked up from germline, CDR1 is MNHEY and CDR2 is SVGAGI. This CDR3 is 17 amino acids long. Trimming removed 6 bases from V and 10 bases from J, with 30 bases in between. DNA for the CDR3: TGTGCCAGCAGGCCCGGTTGGGAGGAGCTCAACTTGGGAGGAGCTTTCTTT. This encodes CASRPGWEELNLGGAFF.

This clonotype was detected many times. This chain links TRBV23-1 with TRBJ2-3; D not resolved. TRBV23-1 belongs to the ORF category, with a function that is uncertain. Trimming removed 3 bases at V and 1 base at J, with 8 bases between. The CDR3 contains 14 residues. The CDR3 spells CASSQPDRTDTQYF. CDR3 nucleotides: TGCGCCAGCAGTCAGCCGGACCGCACAGATACGCAGTATTTT.

This clonotype was seen at least ten times. The chain couples TRBV19 to TRBJ2-1, with 12 bases lining up with TRBD2. CDR1 and CDR2 from the germline V gene are LNHDA and SQIVND (reference sequence). The V gene end was trimmed by 5 bases and the J gene end by 14 bases; junction bases not matched to a gene: 4. The CDR3 is 12 amino acids. The CDR3 reads CASSLLAGGKFF. CDR3 bases: TGTGCCAGTAGTCTCCTAGCGGGGGGGAAGTTCTTC.

This clonotype was counted only a few times. The J gene is TRBJ2-7, the V gene TRBV20-1; D is ambiguous. The CDR3 extends over 14 amino acids. Trimming pared 0 bases from V and 2 bases from J, leaving 11 bases between. The germline gives CDR1 DFQATT, CDR2 SNEGSKA (reference sequence). The DNA for the CDR3 is TGCAGTGCTAGAGACCCACCAACTACCTACGAGCAGTACTTC. It is translated as CSARDPPTTYEQYF.

This chain joins TRBV5-1 and TRBJ2-4; D tentatively reads TRBD1 or TRBD2 (6 bases each). The CDR3 runs 14 residues. Trimming shortened V by 2 bases and J by 5 bases, and 11 bases separated the two germline ends. Germline CDR1 SGHRS, CDR2 YFSETQ. The CDR3 DNA follows: TGCGCCAGCAGCTTATCTGGGGGGCAAAACATTCAGTACTTC. This sequence encodes CASSLSGGQNIQYF.

This clonotype was seen many times. The chain recombines TRBV12-3 or TRBV12-4 with TRBJ2-2; TRBD2 matches at 13 bases. There are 19 residues in the CDR3. With V trimmed by 6 bases and J by 0 bases, 10 bases remained unmatched. This chain's CDR3 is CASSMPGLAGDTNTGELFF. As DNA, the CDR3 is TGTGCCAGCAGCATGCCCGGACTAGCGGGGGATACGAACACCGGGGAGCTGTTTTTT.

This clonotype was observed a few times. The chain uses TRBV5-1 and TRBJ2-3; the D gene is possibly TRBD1 (8 bases). CDR3 length: 16 residues. Germline assignment: CDR1 SGHRS and CDR2 YFSETQ. Trimming left V 1 base short and J 4 bases short, with 16 bases between. The CDR3 sequence is CASSLSRTGRADTQYF. CDR3 DNA: TGCGCCAGCAGCTTGTCACGGACAGGGAGGGCAGATACGCAGTATTTT.

In this sample, this clonotype turned up a few times. The chain links TRBV7-9 to TRBJ1-1; 9 nucleotides line up with TRBD1. Per germline, CDR1 SEHNR and CDR2 FQNEAQ (reference sequence). V lost 4 bases and J lost 5; bases outside the gene matches: 5. The CDR3 spans 14 residues. The CDR3: CASSSLDRGTEAFF. CDR3 bases: TGTGCCAGCAGCTCCCTCGACAGGGGGACTGAAGCTTTCTTT. Full variable domain (outside the CDR3, taken from reference TRBV7-9 and TRBJ1-1): DTGVSQNPRHKITKRGQNVTFRCDPISEHNRLYWYRQTLGQGPEFLTYFQNEAQLEKSRLLSDRFSAERPKGSFSTLEIQRTEQGDSAMYLCASSSLDRGTEAFFGQGTRLTVV.